The 20 T cell receptor beta chains given below trace back to one sample, sequenced in a study of cytomegalovirus exposure and HLA in healthy donors. Primers for the PCR totalled 60 Vbeta and 13 Jbeta. Only in-frame clones appear in the TCRdb table, and some are missing; sequencing was by immunoSEQ multiplex PCR. The sample's table shows some 60,000 clones. The sample comprised PBMCs. The receptors come from a male donor in good health and CMV-seronegative.

The chain carries TRBV7-9 and TRBJ2-7; 8 bases align to TRBD1. The V gene's germline CDR1 is SEHNR and CDR2 FQNEAQ (reference sequence). The CDR3 contains 15 residues. Trimming at V came to 5 bases and at J to 2 bases, leaving 8 bases not matched to a gene. The CDR3 DNA follows: TGTGCCAGCAGCGTAGACAGGGGCAATCCCTACGAGCAGTACTTC. Amino acids: CASSVDRGNPYEQYF.

The CDR3 bases are TGTGCCAGCAGTGAAGCGGGACAGGCTAACTACGAGCAGTACTTC. Translated: CASSEAGQANYEQYF. The V and J genes are TRBV2 and TRBJ2-7, with 8 nucleotides matching TRBD1. This CDR3 is 15 amino acids long. Germline trimming cut 0 bases from V and 3 bases from J; bases unmatched to any gene: 4. Germline-derived CDR1 and CDR2 are SNHLY and FYNNEI.

The V and J genes are TRBV5-1 and TRBJ2-1; 9 bases line up with TRBD2. Losses at the gene ends were 3 bases for V and 1 base for J; bases not matched to a gene: 5. CDR1 and CDR2 (germline): SGHRS, YFSETQ. This CDR3 comprises 16 residues. CDR3 bases: TGCGCCAGCAGCTCAATAGCGGGAGTATCCTACAATGAGCAGTTCTTC. Translation gives CASSSIAGVSYNEQFF.

The chain employs TRBV14 and TRBJ2-7; D gene ambiguous. CDR3 length: 13 amino acids. V lost 4 bases to trimming and J lost 0 bases, with 7 bases between them. Germline lookup yields CDR1 SGHDN and CDR2 FVKESK. In nucleotides, the CDR3 is TGTGCCAGCAGCCCCTTGTTCTCCTACGAGCAGTACTTC. Protein: CASSPLFSYEQYF.

V usage is TRBV19 and J usage is TRBJ1-4; D remains unclear. V lost 6 bases and J lost 6, with 14 bases in between. Per the germline V gene, CDR1 is LNHDA and CDR2 is SQIVND (reference sequence). CDR3 size: 14 residues. The DNA for the CDR3 is TGTGCCAGTAGGTCCACGAGGGATTATGAAAAACTGTTTTTT. Encoded protein: CASRSTRDYEKLFF.

V usage is TRBV2 and J usage is TRBJ1-5, with D unclear. Trimming cost V 0 bases and J 2 bases, with 5 bases left between them. In germline, CDR1 is SNHLY, CDR2 FYNNEI. CDR3 size: 14 residues. The CDR3 loop reads CASSEASGNQPQHF. CDR3 DNA sequence: TGTGCCAGCAGTGAAGCGTCCGGCAATCAGCCCCAGCATTTT.

CDR3 amino acids: CASSLTSGRPEQYF. The CDR3, as DNA: TGTGCCAGCAGTTTAACTAGCGGGAGGCCCGAGCAGTACTTC. The chain links TRBV27 to TRBJ2-7; TRBD2 aligns across 12 bases. Germline CDR1 and CDR2: MNHEY and SMNVEV (reference sequence). The CDR3 has 14 residues. The J segment lost 6 bases and the V segment lost 2 bases, leaving 2 bases of the junction unmatched.

V usage is TRBV7-2 and J usage is TRBJ2-7; 9 nucleotides match TRBD1. This CDR3 spans 13 amino acids. The V and J ends lost 5 bases and 6 bases, in that order; junction bases with no gene match: 5. The germline V gene has CDR1 SGHTA and CDR2 FQGNSA. CDR3 amino acids: CASSADRGGEQYF. The CDR3 nucleotides read TGTGCCAGCAGCGCGGACAGGGGCGGCGAGCAGTACTTC.

The J gene is TRBJ2-2, the V gene TRBV6-1, with a tentative D call TRBD2 (6 bases). The CDR3 sequence is 14 residues long. Between the trimmed V and J ends, which lost 8 bases and 4 bases, there was a span of 14 bases. Germline CDR1 and CDR2: MNHNS and SASEGT. The CDR3: CASRTGAATGELFF. The CDR3 region has the DNA TGTGCCAGCCGGACGGGAGCGGCCACCGGGGAGCTGTTTTTT.

This rearrangement joins TRBV5-1 to TRBJ2-7, with 10 positions matching TRBD1. The CDR3 is 19 amino acids. CDR1 is SGHRS, CDR2 YFSETQ, per germline. The V gene end was trimmed by 4 bases and the J gene end by 2 bases; junction bases not matched to a gene: 18. CDR3 nucleotide sequence: TGCGCCAGCAGCGGCACCGGGACAGGGGATGGGGCGGGGGCCTACGAGCAGTACTTC. Translated, it gives CASSGTGTGDGAGAYEQYF.

This rearrangement joins TRBV27 to TRBJ1-2; 9 bases line up with TRBD1. After removal of 2 bases from V and 7 bases from J, the junction contained 5 bases not matched to a gene. The CDR3 covers 14 residues. Germline-derived CDR1 and CDR2 are MNHEY and SMNVEV (reference sequence). CDR3 amino acids: CASSLQQGAVGYTF. In nucleotides, the CDR3 is TGTGCCAGCAGTTTACAACAGGGGGCGGTTGGCTACACCTTC.

V and J are TRBV29-1 and TRBJ1-2; 9 positions agree with TRBD1. The germline V gene has CDR1 SQVTM and CDR2 ANQGSEA. The ends lost 1 base at V and 3 bases at J; junction bases unmatched: 6. CDR3 size: 15 residues. The DNA for the CDR3 is TGCAGCGTTGAAGGGGACAGGGTACGAGACTATGGCTACACCTTC. Its protein product is CSVEGDRVRDYGYTF.

The chain has TRBV6-5 and TRBJ2-2; D is unclear. Germline-derived CDR1 and CDR2 are MNHEY and SVGAGI. The V gene lost 0 bases and the J gene lost 6 bases, with 11 bases spanning the gap. The CDR3 spans 15 residues. CDR3 DNA sequence: TGTGCCAGCAGTTACTCGATCGGTGCGGCCGGGGAGCTGTTTTTT. Its protein product is CASSYSIGAAGELFF.

The chain is built from TRBV6-1 and TRBJ1-1, with D perhaps matching TRBD1 (5 bases). Per the germline V gene, CDR1 is MNHNS and CDR2 is SASEGT. CDR3 length equals 15 residues. With 8 bases removed from V and 1 base from J, the gap between germline ends came to 17 bases. CDR3 DNA sequence: TGTGCCAGCGGCTCGGGGGGAACCGGGAACACTGAAGCTTTCTTT. Translation gives CASGSGGTGNTEAFF.

The J gene is TRBJ2-3, the V gene TRBV4-1, with TRBD1 as a possible D gene (6 bases). With 5 bases removed from V and 9 bases from J, the gap between germline ends came to 18 bases. Per germline, CDR1 MGHRA and CDR2 YSYEKL. CDR3 length equals 14 residues. The CDR3 DNA follows: TGCGCCAGCAGCGTCCGAGCAGGGGCCGGGACGCAGTATTTT. Its translation is CASSVRAGAGTQYF.

This chain links TRBV19 with TRBJ1-2; 12 nucleotides align to TRBD1. The J segment lost 8 bases and the V segment lost 5 bases, leaving 9 bases of the junction unmatched. The length of the CDR3 is 15 residues. The germline V gene has CDR1 LNHDA and CDR2 SQIVND (reference sequence). CDR3: CASSSLGTGGYGYTF. The CDR3 nucleotides read TGTGCCAGTAGTTCCCTGGGGACAGGGGGCTACGGCTACACCTTC.

The chain is built from TRBV29-1 and TRBJ1-1; TRBD1 might be the D (5 bases). Germline V gene lookup returns CDR1 SQVTM and CDR2 ANQGSEA. This CDR3 has 11 residues. The V end was cut by 7 bases, the J end by 11 bases, with 17 bases between. The CDR3 sequence is CSAQGGGDAFF. The CDR3 DNA follows: TGCAGCGCACAAGGCGGGGGAGACGCTTTCTTT.

This chain links TRBV7-2 with TRBJ1-2; TRBD1 aligns across 11 bases. Losses at the gene ends were 1 base for V and 4 bases for J; bases not matched to a gene: 5. There are 16 residues in the CDR3. The germline CDR1 and CDR2 sequences are SGHTA and FQGNSA. CDR3 amino acids: CASSLVWGTGGYGYTF. DNA for the CDR3: TGTGCCAGCAGCTTAGTGTGGGGGACAGGGGGCTATGGCTACACCTTC.

Turning to this clone: A junction boundary mismatches the germline segment, possibly from a read error. This sequence joins TRBV19 and TRBJ2-5; 12 nucleotides line up with TRBD2. There are 16 residues in the CDR3. The V gene's germline CDR1 is LNHDA and CDR2 SQIVND (reference sequence). The CDR3 region is CASSIELAGGQENQYF. CDR3 DNA sequence: TGTGCCAGTAGTATCGAACTAGCGGGGGGACAAGAGAACCAGTACTTC.

The chain joins TRBV7-9 to TRBJ2-1; 7 bases align to TRBD2. V was clipped by 0 bases and J by 6 bases; unmatched bases: 8. In germline, CDR1 is SEHNR, CDR2 FQNEAQ (reference sequence). The CDR3 runs to 16 residues. CDR3 protein: CASSLAGAGALNEQFF. The CDR3 DNA sequence: TGTGCCAGCAGCTTAGCCGGGGCGGGAGCTCTCAATGAGCAGTTCTTC.